The following is a T cell receptor (beta chain) sequence with its context. The data were taken from a study of T cell responses to AZD1222 COVID-19 vaccine. TCRdb's table, derived via immunoSEQ multiplex PCR, lists solely in-frame clones and lacks some. The table records 90,000 to 120,000 clones, approximately 89% of them present only once. V shed 5 bases, J shed 6 bases, and the junction held 1 base outside the gene matches. The CDR3 is 11 residues long. This sequence originates from an adult in good health. This specimen was peripheral blood, taken on day 0 of AZD1222 vaccination. This chain uses TRBV12-3 or TRBV12-4 with TRBJ2-7, with TRBD2 identical over 7 bases. CDR3 DNA sequence: TGTGCCAGCAGTCCGGGAGGCGAGCAGTACTTC. Its protein is CASSPGGEQYF.